This T cell receptor beta chain was captured by sequencing in a study of radiation and T cells in renal cell carcinoma. Study results and limitations: Compared with controls, irradiated tumors had more, larger dominant CDR3 motifs. In nephrectomy-only tumors, top 100 clonotypes averaged approximately 45%, versus approximately 54% irradiated.

There are a few counts of this clone. Its antigen is still unknown. Treatment reported: treatment-naive control, cytoreductive nephrectomy. The patient's renal cell carcinoma had clear cell pathology. The method was immunoSEQ multiplex PCR; TCRdb's version includes in-frame clones alone and lacks a portion of them. The table lists roughly 14,000 clones, less than 75% of them singletons, with 17% in the top ten. The CDR3 totals 14 residues. The V gene's germline CDR1 is MDHEN and CDR2 SYDVKM. Deletions cut 7 bases from V and 3 bases from J, with 15 bases between. The source is a man aged 60 to 69 with renal cell carcinoma. The rearrangement links TRBV28 to TRBJ1-1; D is possibly TRBD1 (6 bases). The material was tumor tissue, obtained from a patient whose treatment was nephrectomy without radiotherapy. CDR3 in DNA: TGTGCCAGCAAACGAGGGGGTTCGGACACTGAAGCTTTCTTT. Translated: CASKRGGSDTEAFF.